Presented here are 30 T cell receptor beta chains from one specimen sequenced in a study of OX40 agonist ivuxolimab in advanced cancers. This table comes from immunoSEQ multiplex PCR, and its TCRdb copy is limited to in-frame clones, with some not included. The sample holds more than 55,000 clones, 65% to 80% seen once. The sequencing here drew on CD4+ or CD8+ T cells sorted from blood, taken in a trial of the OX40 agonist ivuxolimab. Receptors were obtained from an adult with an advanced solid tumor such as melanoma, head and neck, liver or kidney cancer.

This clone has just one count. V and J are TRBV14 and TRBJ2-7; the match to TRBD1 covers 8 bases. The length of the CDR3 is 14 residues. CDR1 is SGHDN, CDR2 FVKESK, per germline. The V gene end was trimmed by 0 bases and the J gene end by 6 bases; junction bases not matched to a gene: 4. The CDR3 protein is CASSQEQGAGEQYF. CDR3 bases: TGTGCCAGCAGCCAAGAGCAGGGGGCGGGCGAGCAGTACTTC.

In nucleotides, the CDR3 is TGTGCCAGCAGCCCCGGACAGGGAAGAATGAACACTGAAGCTTTCTTT. Its protein product is CASSPGQGRMNTEAFF. The chain is built from TRBV11-2 and TRBJ1-1, with TRBD1 identical over 8 bases. Germline loops: CDR1 SGHAT, CDR2 FQNNGV. The CDR3 extends over 16 amino acids. V lost 5 bases to trimming and J lost 0 bases; unmatched junction nucleotides: 8.

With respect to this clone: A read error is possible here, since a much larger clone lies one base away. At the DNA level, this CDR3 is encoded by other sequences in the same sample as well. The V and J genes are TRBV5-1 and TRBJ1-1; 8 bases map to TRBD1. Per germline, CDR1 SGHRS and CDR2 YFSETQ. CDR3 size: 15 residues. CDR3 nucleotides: TGCGCCAGCAGCTTCACAGGGGGTGATTACACTGAGGCTTTCTTT. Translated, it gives CASSFTGGDYTEAFF.

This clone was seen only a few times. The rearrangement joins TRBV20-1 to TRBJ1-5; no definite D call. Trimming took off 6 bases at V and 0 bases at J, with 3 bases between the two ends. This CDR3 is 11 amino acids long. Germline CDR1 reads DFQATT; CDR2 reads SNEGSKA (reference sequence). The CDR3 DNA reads TGCAGTGCCAATAGCAATCAGCCCCAGCATTTT. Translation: CSANSNQPQHF.

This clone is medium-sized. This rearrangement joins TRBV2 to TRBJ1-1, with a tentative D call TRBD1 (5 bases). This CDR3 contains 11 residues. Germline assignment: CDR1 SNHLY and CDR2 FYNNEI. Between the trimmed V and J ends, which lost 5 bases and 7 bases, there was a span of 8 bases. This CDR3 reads CASSRDREAFF. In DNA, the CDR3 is TGTGCCAGCAGTCGGGACCGTGAAGCTTTCTTT.

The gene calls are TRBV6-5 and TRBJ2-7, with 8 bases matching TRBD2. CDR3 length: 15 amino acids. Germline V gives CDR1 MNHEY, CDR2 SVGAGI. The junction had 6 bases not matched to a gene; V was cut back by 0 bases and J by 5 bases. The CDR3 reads CASSYSKSGSHEQYF. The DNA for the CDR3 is TGTGCCAGCAGTTACTCGAAAAGCGGGAGTCACGAGCAGTACTTC.

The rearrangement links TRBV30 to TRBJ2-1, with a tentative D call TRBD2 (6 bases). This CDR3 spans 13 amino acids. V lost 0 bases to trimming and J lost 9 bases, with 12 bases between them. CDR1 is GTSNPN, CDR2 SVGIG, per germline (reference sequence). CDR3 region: CAWSVGLAREQFF. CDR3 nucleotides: TGTGCCTGGAGTGTAGGGCTAGCGCGTGAGCAGTTCTTC. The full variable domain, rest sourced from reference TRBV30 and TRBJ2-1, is SQTIHQWPATLVQPVGSPLSLECTVEGTSNPNLYWYRQAAGRGLQLLFYSVGIGQISSEVPQNLSASRPQDRQFILSSKKLLLSDSGFYLCAWSVGLAREQFFGPGTRLTVL.

DNA of the CDR3: TGTGCCAGCTCACCAAGTAGGGTCTTTAACACTGAAGCTTTCTTT. This codes for CASSPSRVFNTEAFF. This sequence joins TRBV18 and TRBJ1-1, with no clear D. There are 15 residues in the CDR3. CDR1 and CDR2 (germline): KGHSH, LQKENI. V gave up 2 bases and J gave up 2 bases, with 12 bases separating them.

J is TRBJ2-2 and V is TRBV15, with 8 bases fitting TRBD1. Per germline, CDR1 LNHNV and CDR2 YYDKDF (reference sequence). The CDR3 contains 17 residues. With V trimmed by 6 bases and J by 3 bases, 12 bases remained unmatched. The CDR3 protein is CATSISLGTGYTGELFF. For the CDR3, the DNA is TGTGCCACCAGTATATCTCTCGGGACAGGCTACACCGGGGAGCTGTTTTTT.

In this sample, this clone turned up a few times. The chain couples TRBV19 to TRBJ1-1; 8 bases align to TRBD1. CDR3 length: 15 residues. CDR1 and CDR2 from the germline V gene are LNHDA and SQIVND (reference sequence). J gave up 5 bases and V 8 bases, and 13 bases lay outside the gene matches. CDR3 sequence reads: CASQSRGQGKTEAFF. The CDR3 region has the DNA TGTGCCAGTCAATCCAGGGGGCAGGGAAAGACTGAAGCTTTCTTT.

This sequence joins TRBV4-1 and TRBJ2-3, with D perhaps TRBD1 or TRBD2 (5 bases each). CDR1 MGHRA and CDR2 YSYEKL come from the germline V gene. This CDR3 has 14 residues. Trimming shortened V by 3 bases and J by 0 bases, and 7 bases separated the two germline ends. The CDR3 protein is CASSQGDSTDTQYF. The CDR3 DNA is TGCGCCAGCAGCCAGGGGGATAGCACAGATACGCAGTATTTT.

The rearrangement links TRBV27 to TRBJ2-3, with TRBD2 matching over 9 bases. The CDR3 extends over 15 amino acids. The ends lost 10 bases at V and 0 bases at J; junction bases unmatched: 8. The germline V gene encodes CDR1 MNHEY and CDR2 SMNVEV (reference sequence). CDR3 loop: CAIKASGVSTDTQYF. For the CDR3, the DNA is TGTGCCATCAAAGCTAGCGGGGTCAGCACAGATACGCAGTATTTT.

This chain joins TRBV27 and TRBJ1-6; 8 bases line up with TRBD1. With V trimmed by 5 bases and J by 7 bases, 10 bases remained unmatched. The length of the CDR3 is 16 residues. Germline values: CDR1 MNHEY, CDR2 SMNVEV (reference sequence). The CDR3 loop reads CASSPPRTGQNSPLHF. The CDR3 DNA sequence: TGTGCCAGCAGTCCTCCGCGGACAGGGCAGAATTCACCCCTCCACTTT.

DNA for the CDR3: TGTGCCAGCAGTGTTCAGGGTGGTTCTAACTATGGCTACACCTTC. This translates into CASSVQGGSNYGYTF. The rearrangement joins TRBV6-1 to TRBJ1-2; D perhaps matches TRBD1 (5 bases). V lost 4 bases and J 0 bases, leaving 12 bases between the germline ends. Germline V lookup: CDR1 MNHNS, CDR2 SASEGT. CDR3 size: 15 residues.

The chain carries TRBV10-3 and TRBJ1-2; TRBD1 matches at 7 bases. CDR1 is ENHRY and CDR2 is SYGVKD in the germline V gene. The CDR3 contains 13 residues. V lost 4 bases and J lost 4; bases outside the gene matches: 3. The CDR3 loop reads CAISGAGGYGYTF. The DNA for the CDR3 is TGTGCCATCAGTGGGGCAGGGGGCTATGGCTACACCTTC.

The CDR3 protein is CASSLRGGRNTGELFF. The DNA for the CDR3 is TGTGCCAGCAGCTTAAGGGGCGGGCGGAACACCGGGGAGCTGTTTTTT. V is TRBV7-3 and J is TRBJ2-2; D is possibly TRBD1 or TRBD2 (5 bases each). The germline CDR1 and CDR2 sequences are SGHTA and FQGTGA. V lost 1 base and J 1 base, leaving 10 bases between the germline ends. This CDR3 has 16 amino acids.

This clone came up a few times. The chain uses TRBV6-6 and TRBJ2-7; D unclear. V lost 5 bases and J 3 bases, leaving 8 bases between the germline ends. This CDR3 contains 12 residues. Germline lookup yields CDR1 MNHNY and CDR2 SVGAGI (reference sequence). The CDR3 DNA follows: TGTGCCAGCAGTCAAGCCGGCTACGAGCAGTACTTC. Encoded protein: CASSQAGYEQYF.

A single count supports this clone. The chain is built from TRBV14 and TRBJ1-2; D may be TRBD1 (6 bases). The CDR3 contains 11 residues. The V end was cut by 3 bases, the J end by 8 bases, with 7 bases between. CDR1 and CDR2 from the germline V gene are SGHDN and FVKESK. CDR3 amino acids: CASSQGGGYTF. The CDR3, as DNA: TGTGCCAGCAGCCAGGGGGGCGGCTACACCTTC.

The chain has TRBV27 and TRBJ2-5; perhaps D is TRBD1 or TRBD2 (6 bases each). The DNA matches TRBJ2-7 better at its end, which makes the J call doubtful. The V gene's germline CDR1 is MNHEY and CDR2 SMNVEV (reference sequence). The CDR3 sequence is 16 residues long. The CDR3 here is CASSPSRGRLIYEQYF. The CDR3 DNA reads TGTGCCAGCAGTCCAAGCCGGGGGCGGTTAATCTACGAGCAGTACTTC.

The DNA for the CDR3 is TGTGCCAGCAGTTTATCGTCCGGTTCCTATGGCTACACCTTC. It encodes CASSLSSGSYGYTF. V usage is TRBV27 and J usage is TRBJ1-2; D unclear. V was shortened by 0 bases and J by 4 bases, with 9 bases between the two germline ends. The CDR3 covers 14 residues. The germline gives CDR1 MNHEY, CDR2 SMNVEV (reference sequence).

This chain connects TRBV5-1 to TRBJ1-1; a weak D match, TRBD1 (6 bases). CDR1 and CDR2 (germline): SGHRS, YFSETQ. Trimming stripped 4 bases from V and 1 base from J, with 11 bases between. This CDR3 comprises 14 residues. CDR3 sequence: CASSALTGNTEAFF. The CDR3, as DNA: TGCGCCAGCAGCGCACTGACAGGGAACACTGAAGCTTTCTTT.

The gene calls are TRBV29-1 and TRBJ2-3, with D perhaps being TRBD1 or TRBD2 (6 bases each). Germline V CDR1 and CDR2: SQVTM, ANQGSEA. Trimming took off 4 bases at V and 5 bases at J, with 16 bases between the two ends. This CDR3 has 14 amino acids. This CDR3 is CSVVRGATQDTQYF. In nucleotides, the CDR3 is TGCAGCGTTGTAAGGGGGGCGACCCAAGATACGCAGTATTTT.

The CDR3 spells CASSFVGSTYGYTF. CDR3 DNA: TGTGCCAGCAGCTTCGTTGGGAGTACCTATGGCTACACCTTC. The chain joins TRBV5-6 to TRBJ1-2; no definite D call. CDR1 SGHDT and CDR2 YYEEEE come from the germline V gene. The CDR3 is 14 amino acids. Trimming pared 2 bases from V and 4 bases from J, leaving 12 bases between.

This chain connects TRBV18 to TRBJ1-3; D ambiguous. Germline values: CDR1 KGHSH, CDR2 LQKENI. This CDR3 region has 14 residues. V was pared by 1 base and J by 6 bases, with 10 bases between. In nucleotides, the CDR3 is TGTGCCAGCTCACCACAGGAGGCGGCAAACACCATATATTTT. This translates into CASSPQEAANTIYF.

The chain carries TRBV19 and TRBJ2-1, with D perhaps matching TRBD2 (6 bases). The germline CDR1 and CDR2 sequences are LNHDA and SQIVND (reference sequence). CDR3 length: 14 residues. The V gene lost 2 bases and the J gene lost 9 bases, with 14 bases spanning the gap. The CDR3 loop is CASSILVGSREQFF. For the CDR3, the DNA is TGTGCCAGTAGTATACTCGTCGGGAGTCGTGAGCAGTTCTTC.

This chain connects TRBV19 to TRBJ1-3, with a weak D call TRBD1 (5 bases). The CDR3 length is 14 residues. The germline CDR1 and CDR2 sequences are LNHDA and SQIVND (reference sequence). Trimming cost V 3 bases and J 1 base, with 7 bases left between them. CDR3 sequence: CASSMGGSGNTIYF. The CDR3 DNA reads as TGTGCCAGTAGTATGGGGGGTTCTGGAAACACCATATATTTT.

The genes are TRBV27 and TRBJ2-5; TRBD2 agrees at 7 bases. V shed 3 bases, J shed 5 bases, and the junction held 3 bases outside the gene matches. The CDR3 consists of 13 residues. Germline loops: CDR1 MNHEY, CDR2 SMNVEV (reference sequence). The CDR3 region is CASSFLADETQYF. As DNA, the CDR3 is TGTGCCAGCAGTTTTCTAGCGGACGAGACCCAGTACTTC.

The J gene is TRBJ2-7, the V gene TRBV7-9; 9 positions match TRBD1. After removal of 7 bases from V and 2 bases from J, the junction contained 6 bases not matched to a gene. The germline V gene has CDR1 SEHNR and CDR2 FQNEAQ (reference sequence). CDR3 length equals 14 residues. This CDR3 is CASNRQGVAYEQYF. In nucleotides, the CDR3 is TGTGCCAGCAACCGACAGGGGGTGGCCTACGAGCAGTACTTC.

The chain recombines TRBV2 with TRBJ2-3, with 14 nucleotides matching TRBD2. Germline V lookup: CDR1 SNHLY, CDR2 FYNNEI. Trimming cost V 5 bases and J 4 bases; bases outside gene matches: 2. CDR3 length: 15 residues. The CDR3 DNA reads TGTGCCAGCAGTAGACTAGCGGGAGGGCCAGATACGCAGTATTTT. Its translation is CASSRLAGGPDTQYF.

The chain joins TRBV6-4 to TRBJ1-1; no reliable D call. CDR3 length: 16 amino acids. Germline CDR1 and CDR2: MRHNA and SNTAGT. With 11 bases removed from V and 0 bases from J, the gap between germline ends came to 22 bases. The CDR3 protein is CAPRRIGLSMNTEAFF. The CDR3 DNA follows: TGTGCCCCCCGACGTATCGGGTTAAGTATGAACACTGAAGCTTTCTTT.